The 27 T cell receptor beta chains below come from one sample, sequenced in a study of blood T cell repertoires in COVID-19. Profiled with immunoSEQ multiplex PCR; TCRdb holds only in-frame clones, not every one. In the table there are roughly 72,000 clones, 80% of which are singletons. Sequenced sample: peripheral blood. The receptors shown here come from a man in his 70s who had recovered from COVID-19.

J is TRBJ2-5 and V is TRBV18, with TRBD2 matching over 7 bases. Germline V CDR1 and CDR2: KGHSH, LQKENI. The CDR3 runs to 14 residues. Trimming cost V 5 bases and J 2 bases; bases outside gene matches: 5. CDR3: CASSSAGEQETQYF. The DNA for the CDR3 is TGTGCCAGCTCATCGGCGGGGGAACAAGAGACCCAGTACTTC.

The chain is built from TRBV5-5 and TRBJ1-5; TRBD1 might be the D (5 bases). The CDR3 length is 14 residues. Germline CDR1 reads SGHKS; CDR2 reads YYEKEE (reference sequence). V lost 2 bases to trimming and J lost 3 bases, with 9 bases between them. CDR3 in DNA: TGTGCCAGCAGCTTTCGGGGGGACAATCAGCCCCAGCATTTT. It encodes CASSFRGDNQPQHF.

The chain has TRBV7-2 and TRBJ2-1; 8 bases match TRBD2. Germline assignment: CDR1 SGHTA and CDR2 FQGNSA. J gave up 6 bases and V 4 bases, and 14 bases lay outside the gene matches. There are 17 residues in the CDR3. The CDR3 DNA is TGTGCCAGCAGCTCGGAACAGTCCGGGACTAGTGGCAATGAGCAGTTCTTC. This encodes CASSSEQSGTSGNEQFF. The variable domain in full, completed from reference TRBV7-2 and TRBJ2-1, reads GAGVSQSPSNKVTEKGKDVELRCDPISGHTALYWYRQSLGQGLEFLIYFQGNSAPDKSGLPSDRFSAERTGGSVSTLTIQRTQQEDSAVYLCASSSEQSGTSGNEQFFGPGTRLTVL.

The chain has TRBV5-1 and TRBJ2-2; TRBD1 might be the D (5 bases). The CDR3 is made up of 15 amino acids. V was cut by 3 bases and J by 3 bases, with 12 bases left in between. Looked up from germline, CDR1 is SGHRS and CDR2 is YFSETQ. CDR3 DNA: TGCGCCAGCAGCTCCCGGGTAGGGGACACCGGGGAGCTGTTTTTT. Translation: CASSSRVGDTGELFF.

V gene TRBV6-5 combines with J gene TRBJ2-4; 9 bases agree with TRBD2. CDR3 length: 14 amino acids. V gave up 7 bases and J gave up 8 bases; unmatched junction bases: 9. The V gene's germline CDR1 is MNHEY and CDR2 SVGAGI. The CDR3 DNA reads TGTGCCAGCACAGCGGGGGGCTGGTACTACATTCAGTACTTC. Amino acids: CASTAGGWYYIQYF.

The chain links TRBV18 to TRBJ2-7; 8 nucleotides match TRBD1. CDR3 length: 13 residues. V shed 5 bases and J 9 bases; nucleotides not matched to a gene: 9. Germline lookup yields CDR1 KGHSH and CDR2 LQKENI. The CDR3 here is CASSFGQGAGQYF. CDR3 DNA: TGTGCCAGCTCATTCGGACAGGGTGCAGGGCAGTACTTC.

This chain joins TRBV7-2 and TRBJ2-2, with D possibly TRBD1 on 5 matching bases. Deletions cut 4 bases from V and 1 base from J, with 13 bases between. This CDR3 is 16 amino acids long. CDR1 is SGHTA, CDR2 FQGNSA, per germline. The DNA of the CDR3 is TGTGCCAGCAGCTGGACGACAGTTTTGAACACCGGGGAGCTGTTTTTT. It codes for CASSWTTVLNTGELFF.

The chain carries TRBV10-3 and TRBJ2-3; TRBD2 matches 8 bases. The J segment lost 2 bases and the V segment lost 6 bases, leaving 7 bases of the junction unmatched. CDR3 length: 15 residues. Germline V lookup: CDR1 ENHRY, CDR2 SYGVKD. The CDR3 here is CAISLTSGHTDTQYF. In DNA, the CDR3 is TGTGCCATCAGCCTTACTAGCGGCCACACAGATACGCAGTATTTT.

The V call is TRBV6-6, the J call TRBJ1-3; 8 nucleotides agree with TRBD1. CDR3 length: 15 residues. V was pared by 6 bases and J by 4 bases, with 8 bases of the junction left unmatched. Germline CDR1 MNHNY, CDR2 SVGAGI (reference sequence). The CDR3 bases are TGTGCCAGCAGCGGGGACAGGTCACCCGGAAACACCATATATTTT. It specifies CASSGDRSPGNTIYF.

The V call is TRBV5-1, the J call TRBJ2-2; no firm D call. Trimming took off 0 bases at V and 1 base at J, with 7 bases between the two ends. Germline values: CDR1 SGHRS, CDR2 YFSETQ. The CDR3 consists of 15 residues. The CDR3 coding sequence is TGCGCCAGCAGCTTGGCCCCAGAGAACACCGGGGAGCTGTTTTTT. This sequence encodes CASSLAPENTGELFF.

The V gene is TRBV7-2, the J gene TRBJ2-7, with D possibly TRBD2 on 5 matching bases. Trimming removed 5 bases from V and 2 bases from J, with 10 bases in between. The CDR3 contains 13 residues. CDR1 and CDR2 from the germline V gene are SGHTA and FQGNSA. In DNA form, the CDR3 reads TGTGCCAGCAGCAACGGCGGGCCCTACGAGCAGTACTTC. Amino acid sequence: CASSNGGPYEQYF. The whole variable domain, filled in from reference TRBV7-2 and TRBJ2-7, reads GAGVSQSPSNKVTEKGKDVELRCDPISGHTALYWYRQSLGQGLEFLIYFQGNSAPDKSGLPSDRFSAERTGGSVSTLTIQRTQQEDSAVYLCASSNGGPYEQYFGPGTRLTVT.

The rearrangement uses TRBV19 and TRBJ2-2, with 8 nucleotides matching TRBD1. The germline CDR1 and CDR2 sequences are LNHDA and SQIVND (reference sequence). This CDR3 spans 17 amino acids. V shed 6 bases and J 4 bases; nucleotides not matched to a gene: 13. CDR3 sequence: CASRTLGAGGPTGELFF. The CDR3, as DNA: TGTGCCAGTAGGACGTTGGGGGCAGGGGGCCCCACCGGGGAGCTGTTTTTT.

V usage is TRBV27 and J usage is TRBJ1-2; the D gene is possibly TRBD1 (5 bases). Trimming removed 1 base at V and 5 bases at J, with 14 bases between. The CDR3 length is 15 residues. Looked up from germline, CDR1 is MNHEY and CDR2 is SMNVEV (reference sequence). DNA for the CDR3: TGTGCCAGCAGTTTATGGGGGGGAGGTGTTTATGGCTACACCTTC. Its translation is CASSLWGGGVYGYTF.

The chain has TRBV7-8 and TRBJ2-3, with TRBD2 as a possible D gene (6 bases). With 3 bases removed from V and 11 bases from J, the gap between germline ends came to 21 bases. Germline lookup yields CDR1 SGHVS and CDR2 FQNEAQ. This CDR3 spans 15 amino acids. The CDR3 sequence is CASSFPGTGGEEQYF. In DNA, the CDR3 is TGTGCCAGCAGCTTTCCCGGGACGGGTGGGGAGGAGCAGTATTTT.

A single count supports this clone. The chain is built from TRBV5-5 and TRBJ2-7; 11 nucleotides agree with TRBD1. CDR3 length: 14 amino acids. The germline gives CDR1 SGHKS, CDR2 YYEKEE (reference sequence). V gave up 3 bases and J gave up 3 bases; unmatched junction bases: 2. The CDR3 DNA is TGTGCCAGCAGCTCGGGACAGGGGGACTACGAGCAGTACTTC. Protein product: CASSSGQGDYEQYF.

This clone was counted between two and nine times. The chain uses TRBV19 and TRBJ2-2; D remains ambiguous. Germline CDR1 and CDR2: LNHDA and SQIVND (reference sequence). This CDR3 spans 13 amino acids. V lost 4 bases and J 7 bases, leaving 10 bases between the germline ends. CDR3 sequence (DNA): TGTGCCAGTAGTACAGAATATAGCGGGGAGCTGTTTTTT. It codes for CASSTEYSGELFF.

The genes are TRBV28 and TRBJ2-2, with 7 bases aligning to TRBD1. The length of the CDR3 is 15 residues. CDR1 MDHEN and CDR2 SYDVKM come from the germline V gene. The V and J ends lost 2 bases and 4 bases, in that order; junction bases with no gene match: 4. This CDR3 is CASSLRGRGTGELFF. The CDR3 DNA is TGTGCCAGCAGTTTAAGGGGGCGAGGCACCGGGGAGCTGTTTTTT.

The rearrangement uses TRBV7-6 and TRBJ2-2; TRBD2 matches at 7 bases. After removal of 5 bases from V and 2 bases from J, the junction contained 8 bases not matched to a gene. Germline V gene sequence: CDR1 SGHVS, CDR2 FNYEAQ. This CDR3 comprises 16 residues. CDR3 nucleotides: TGTGCCAGCAGCCGACAGACTAGCCGCAACACCGGGGAGCTGTTTTTT. Encoded protein: CASSRQTSRNTGELFF. Based on the CDR3 plus reference TRBV7-6 and TRBJ2-2, the full variable domain is GAGVSQSPRYKVTKRGQDVALRCDPISGHVSLYWYRQALGQGPEFLTYFNYEAQQDKSGLPNDRFSAERPEGSISTLTIQRTEQRDSAMYRCASSRQTSRNTGELFFGEGSRLTVL.

The V and J genes are TRBV4-3 and TRBJ2-1, with D perhaps TRBD2 (5 bases). The CDR3 is 14 amino acids. Germline lookup yields CDR1 LGHNA and CDR2 YSLEER. The germline V and J ends were trimmed by 6 bases and 0 bases, with 9 bases remaining between them. This chain's CDR3 is CASRSEVSYNEQFF. As DNA, the CDR3 is TGCGCCAGCAGATCGGAGGTCTCCTACAATGAGCAGTTCTTC.

This clone was counted a single time. This chain joins TRBV7-2 and TRBJ2-1; 7 positions match TRBD1. The CDR3 runs to 13 residues. J lost 6 bases, V lost 6 bases, and 5 bases had no gene match. Looked up from germline, CDR1 is SGHTA and CDR2 is FQGNSA. CDR3 protein: CASRNHRGNEQFF. In DNA form, the CDR3 reads TGTGCCAGCAGAAACCACAGGGGCAATGAGCAGTTCTTC.

The V gene is TRBV7-2, the J gene TRBJ1-2, with 7 bases identical to TRBD1. Looked up from germline, CDR1 is SGHTA and CDR2 is FQGNSA. This CDR3 is built from 13 residues. V dropped 5 bases and J dropped 2; count of bases not matched to a gene: 2. CDR3 loop: CASSRDRNYGYTF. CDR3 bases: TGTGCCAGCAGCCGGGACAGAAACTATGGCTACACCTTC.

The V gene is TRBV30, the J gene TRBJ2-1; 7 bases are a match to TRBD2. Germline loops: CDR1 GTSNPN, CDR2 SVGIG (reference sequence). The CDR3 consists of 16 residues. J was trimmed by 1 base and V by 0 bases; bases with no gene match: 6. The CDR3 nucleotides read TGTGCCTGGAGTGTTCGGGGCGGGAGTTCCTACAATGAGCAGTTCTTC. Translation gives CAWSVRGGSSYNEQFF.

This chain joins TRBV9 and TRBJ1-1, with D maybe TRBD1 (6 bases). Germline CDR1 and CDR2: SGDLS and YYNGEE. This CDR3 spans 16 amino acids. The V end was cut by 0 bases, the J end by 8 bases, with 20 bases between. CDR3 residues: CASSVEGGTHEEEAFF. The CDR3 DNA sequence: TGTGCCAGCAGCGTAGAGGGAGGGACACATGAAGAGGAAGCTTTCTTT.

V and J are TRBV3-1 (or the pseudogene TRBV3-2) and TRBJ2-7, with D unresolved. V dropped 0 bases and J dropped 3 bases, with 12 bases sitting between them. This CDR3 is built from 15 residues. Germline CDR1 is LGHDT and CDR2 is YNNKEL (reference sequence). For the CDR3, the DNA is TGTGCCAGCAGCCAAGAACCTATAGCTCTCTACGAGCAGTACTTC. Amino acids: CASSQEPIALYEQYF.

The J gene is TRBJ1-6, the V gene TRBV18, with 7 bases that match TRBD1. This CDR3 has 14 amino acids. After removal of 3 bases from V and 7 bases from J, the junction contained 3 bases not matched to a gene. The germline V gene has CDR1 KGHSH and CDR2 LQKENI. The CDR3 nucleotides read TGTGCCAGCTCACCCAAACAGGGGAATTCACCCCTCCACTTT. It yields the protein CASSPKQGNSPLHF.

The gene calls are TRBV11-2 and TRBJ2-1; TRBD2 matches 7 bases. CDR1 SGHAT and CDR2 FQNNGV come from the germline V gene. This CDR3 spans 14 amino acids. J gave up 3 bases and V 5 bases, and 4 bases lay outside the gene matches. CDR3 protein: CASSGGDFYNEQFF. The DNA for the CDR3 is TGTGCCAGCAGCGGGGGGGACTTCTACAATGAGCAGTTCTTC.

The chain links TRBV27 to TRBJ1-1; 8 bases align to TRBD1. Germline loops: CDR1 MNHEY, CDR2 SMNVEV (reference sequence). The CDR3 extends over 14 amino acids. V lost 4 bases and J lost 7; bases outside the gene matches: 8. In nucleotides, the CDR3 is TGTGCCAGCAGTTCGACAGGGGCTTTTGGTGAAGCTTTCTTT. Protein sequence: CASSSTGAFGEAFF.